The next 3 T cell receptor beta chains were all read from a single sample in a study of T cells in women clearing cervical HPV infection. TCRdb's copy holds only in-frame clones and misses some; the assay was immunoSEQ multiplex PCR. This sample contains 40,000 to 55,000 clones. Sequencing input: blood buffy coat. The origin of the receptors is a woman aged 18-70 years with a cervical HPV16 infection that either progressed to CIN3+ or cleared (not recorded which).

Concerning this clone: The sequenced fragment ends 3 residues before the CDR3 boundary, so the rest is inferred from the germline J gene. The chain recombines TRBV19 with TRBJ2-4; no clear D. This CDR3 is built from 12 residues. The V end lost 7 bases, the J end lost 7 bases, and 11 bases lay between the germline ends. From germline, CDR1 is LNHDA and CDR2 SQIVND (reference sequence). The CDR3 reads CASISPRNIQYF. The covered CDR3 bases are TGTGCCAGTATCTCTCCGAGGAACATT.

Worth noting for this clone: With the read ending 3 residues before the CDR3 end, the germline J gene is used to fill in that end. V gene TRBV15 combines with J gene TRBJ1-4; no clear D gene. Per germline, CDR1 LNHNV and CDR2 YYDKDF (reference sequence). The length of the CDR3 is 18 residues. V was cut by 3 bases and J by 5 bases, with 22 bases left in between. CDR3 loop: CATSSYSINRALNEKLFF. The CDR3 DNA, read in part, is TGTGCCACCAGCAGCTATTCTATTAACAGAGCCCTAAATGAAAAA. Looking up the rest from reference TRBV15 and TRBJ1-4 gives the full variable domain: DAMVIQNPRYQVTQFGKPVTLSCSQTLNHNVMYWYQQKSSQAPKLLFHYYDKDFNNEADTPDNFQSRRPNTSFCFLDIRSPGLGDTAMYLCATSSYSINRALNEKLFFGSGTQLSVL.

With regard to this clone: The read ends 3 residues before the CDR3 terminus; that terminus is restored from the germline J gene. The gene calls are TRBV7-3 and TRBJ2-5; D gene uncertain. Trimming took 2 bases from V and 2 from J, leaving 6 bases between them. Germline assignment: CDR1 SGHTA and CDR2 FQGTGA. The CDR3 is 13 residues long. CDR3 amino acids: CASSLGHQETQYF. The CDR3 bases that were read are TGTGCCAGCAGCTTAGGCCATCAAGAGACC.